The rows below give T cell receptor beta chains drawn from one sample of a study of siplizumab effects on memory and regulatory T cells. Clones were sequenced by immunoSEQ multiplex PCR, and TCRdb holds only the in-frame ones, with some missing. Of approximately 100,000 clones detected, just under 95% appear once; the ten largest clones hold approximately 1.5%. The material sequenced was non-Treg CD4+ T cells sorted from blood. These receptors were collected from a human donor in good health. Both conserved end residues are part of each CDR3. A D gene is named only where the DNA matches it firmly. Clone sizes are given selectively: once, few, many, or a class where the clone is expanded.

d_call j_call v_call clone_size cdr3_aa cdr3_nt
NA TRBJ1-1 TRBV4-1 NA CASSQAGVIGNTEAFF TGCGCCAGCAGCCAAGCTGGAGTCATCGGGAACACTGAAGCTTTCTTT
NA TRBJ1-5 TRBV19 NA CASSGREDRYSNQPQHF TGTGCCAGTAGTGGGAGGGAGGATCGGTATAGCAATCAGCCCCAGCATTTT
TRBD2 TRBJ2-1 TRBV9 NA CASSKSMGLAGVEGEQFF TGTGCCAGCAGCAAGAGTATGGGACTAGCGGGAGTGGAAGGAGAGCAGTTCTTC
NA TRBJ2-7 TRBV28 NA CASSPGDEQYF TGTGCCAGCAGCCCAGGAGACGAGCAGTACTTC
NA TRBJ1-1 TRBV18 NA CASSPPTGGLGMNTEAFF TGTGCCAGCTCACCACCGACTGGGGGTCTCGGAATGAACACTGAAGCTTTCTTT
TRBD2 TRBJ2-1 TRBV13 NA CASSLVTSGILNLDEQFF TGTGCCAGCAGCTTAGTAACTAGCGGGATCTTAAACCTCGATGAGCAGTTCTTC
TRBD2 TRBJ2-3 TRBV6-1 NA CASSEARFRTSVTDTQYF TGTGCCAGCAGTGAAGCGCGGTTCCGGACTAGCGTGACAGATACGCAGTATTTT
NA TRBJ2-5 TRBV19 NA CASSPRGREGTQYF TGTGCCAGTAGTCCCCGGGGAAGAGAAGGGACCCAGTACTTC
NA TRBJ2-2 TRBV4-1 NA CASSSTGRKNTGELFF TGCGCCAGCAGCTCGACGGGCAGGAAGAACACCGGGGAGCTGTTTTTT
NA TRBJ2-2 TRBV4-1 NA CASSSGAGELFF TGCGCCAGCAGCTCGGGGGCCGGGGAGCTGTTTTTT
NA TRBJ2-2 TRBV28 NA CASSGFRGYTGELFF TGTGCCAGCAGTGGTTTCCGCGGGTACACCGGGGAGCTGTTTTTT
TRBD2 TRBJ2-3 TRBV19 NA CASSMVRLAGEADTQYF TGTGCCAGTAGTATGGTCCGGCTAGCGGGAGAAGCAGATACGCAGTATTTT
TRBD2 TRBJ2-3 TRBV7-3 few CASSSKPASSNFAGGSDTQYF TGTGCCAGCAGCTCCAAACCCGCTAGCTCTAATTTCGCGGGAGGGTCAGATACGCAGTATTTT
TRBD1 TRBJ1-5 TRBV28 NA CASRQGNSNQPQHF TGTGCCAGCCGACAGGGGAATAGCAATCAGCCCCAGCATTTT
NA TRBJ1-1 TRBV7-2 NA CASSLGRVLNTEAFF TGTGCCAGCAGCTTAGGTCGGGTCCTAAACACTGAAGCTTTCTTT
NA TRBJ1-5 TRBV5-6 once CASSLRNNQPQHF TGTGCCAGCAGCTTGCGTAACAATCAGCCCCAGCATTTT
NA TRBJ1-1 TRBV28 NA CAIQTRGNTEAFF TGTGCCATCCAGACCAGGGGAAACACTGAAGCTTTCTTT
NA TRBJ1-1 TRBV7-9 NA CASSSYTDTEAFF TGTGCCAGCAGCTCGTACACGGACACTGAAGCTTTCTTT
TRBD2 TRBJ2-1 TRBV5-1 NA CASSLPSGKNEQFF TGCGCCAGCAGCTTGCCTAGCGGGAAAAATGAGCAGTTCTTC
TRBD1 TRBJ1-1 TRBV10-2 NA CASSETGGLALSEAFF TGCGCCAGCAGTGAGACAGGGGGCCTAGCCCTATCTGAAGCTTTCTTT
NA TRBJ1-1 TRBV30 NA CAWTKTGRRTEAFF TGTGCCTGGACTAAGACAGGTCGGCGCACTGAAGCTTTCTTT
NA TRBJ2-1 TRBV7-9 NA CASSFLAPNEQFF TGTGCCAGCAGCTTTTTAGCTCCGAATGAGCAGTTCTTC
NA TRBJ2-7 TRBV5-1 NA CASSLEGLPVNEQYF TGCGCCAGCAGCTTGGAAGGACTACCGGTCAACGAGCAGTACTTC
NA TRBJ1-4 TRBV5-4 few CASSLDRGMVEKLFF TGTGCCAGCAGCTTGGATCGGGGCATGGTTGAAAAACTGTTTTTT
NA TRBJ1-5 TRBV12-1 NA CASSRDNQPQHF TGTGCCAGCAGCCGGGACAATCAGCCCCAGCATTTT
NA TRBJ2-6 TRBV7-2 NA CASRLGFSGANVLTF TGTGCCAGCAGATTAGGGTTCTCTGGGGCCAACGTCCTGACTTTC
NA TRBJ1-3 TRBV6-1 NA CASSPSSSGNTIYF TGTGCCAGCAGTCCGTCGTCCTCTGGAAACACCATATATTTT
NA TRBJ2-5 TRBV19 once CASSSSGVPETQYF TGTGCCAGTAGTAGTTCTGGTGTTCCGGAGACCCAGTACTTC
TRBD2 TRBJ2-4 TRBV18 NA CASAGGLSPDLAKNIQYF TGTGCCAGCGCGGGGGGACTTTCTCCAGACCTAGCCAAAAACATTCAGTACTTC
TRBD1 TRBJ2-7 TRBV7-9 few CASSLPGQSSYEQYF TGTGCCAGCAGCTTACCGGGACAGTCCTCCTACGAGCAGTACTTC
TRBD2 TRBJ2-2 TRBV6-6 NA CASAAGDGFTGELFF TGTGCCAGCGCAGCGGGAGACGGGTTCACCGGGGAGCTGTTTTTT
TRBD1 TRBJ2-1 TRBV10-3 NA CAISESETGGYNEQFF TGTGCCATCAGTGAGTCTGAGACAGGGGGCTACAATGAGCAGTTCTTC
TRBD1 TRBJ1-2 TRBV7-9 NA CATEEGGGQGFYGYTF TGTGCCACCGAAGAGGGCGGGGGACAGGGCTTCTATGGCTACACCTTC
TRBD1 TRBJ2-3 TRBV7-8 NA CASRTGGTDTQYF TGTGCCAGCAGGACAGGGGGCACAGATACGCAGTATTTT
NA TRBJ2-7 TRBV6-1 once CASSEALQTDSYEQYF TGTGCCAGCAGTGAAGCTCTTCAGACTGATTCCTACGAGCAGTACTTC
NA TRBJ2-7 TRBV7-9 NA CASSSYKQGSHEQYF TGTGCCAGCAGCTCGTACAAACAGGGTAGCCACGAGCAGTACTTC
NA TRBJ1-4 TRBV6-1 NA CASEVPGPSNEKLFF TGTGCCAGCGAAGTCCCAGGGCCCTCTAATGAAAAACTGTTTTTT
NA TRBJ1-2 TRBV5-4 NA CASSDRQSYGYTF TGTGCCAGCAGCGACAGACAGTCCTATGGCTACACCTTC
TRBD2 TRBJ2-1 TRBV5-1 NA CASSLGTRNEQFF TGCGCCAGCAGCTTGGGGACTAGGAATGAGCAGTTCTTC
NA TRBJ1-2 TRBV2 NA CASSEARQHKTGIYGYTF TGTGCCAGCAGTGAAGCCCGACAACACAAAACAGGAATCTATGGCTACACCTTC
NA TRBJ2-7 TRBV15 NA CATSPRRDLTYEQYF TGTGCCACCAGCCCCCGGCGGGACCTGACCTACGAGCAGTACTTC
NA TRBJ2-7 TRBV5-1 NA CASSLGDIYEQYF TGCGCCAGCAGCTTGGGGGACATTTACGAGCAGTACTTC
NA TRBJ2-3 TRBV5-6 once CASSFLSIGHTDTQYF TGTGCCAGCAGCTTCCTTAGTATCGGGCACACAGATACGCAGTATTTT
NA TRBJ2-3 TRBV5-6 NA CASSISGSTDTQYF TGTGCCAGCAGCATAAGCGGTAGCACAGATACGCAGTATTTT
NA TRBJ2-6 TRBV28 NA CASSKRGTVQRPGANVLTF TGTGCCAGCAGTAAACGCGGGACAGTCCAACGCCCTGGGGCCAACGTCCTGACTTTC
NA TRBJ1-4 TRBV5-1 NA CASSLAGSGLGEKLFF TGCGCCAGCAGCTTGGCGGGAAGTGGGTTAGGTGAAAAACTGTTTTTT
TRBD1 TRBJ2-6 TRBV7-8 once CASRRDSLFSGANVLTF TGTGCCAGCAGGAGGGACAGCCTGTTCTCTGGGGCCAACGTCCTGACTTTC
NA TRBJ2-7 TRBV28 once CATNAGPSYEQYF TGTGCCACCAACGCGGGACCTTCCTACGAGCAGTACTTC
NA TRBJ2-1 TRBV5-1 NA CASSLEARGPYNEQFF TGCGCCAGCAGCTTGGAGGCCAGGGGCCCTTACAATGAGCAGTTCTTC
TRBD1 TRBJ2-7 TRBV5-4 NA CASSLSGTASYEQYF TGTGCCAGCAGCTTGTCGGGGACAGCCTCCTACGAGCAGTACTTC
TRBD1 TRBJ2-5 TRBV29-1 once CSAQTGVETQYF TGCAGCGCTCAGACAGGGGTGGAGACCCAGTACTTC
TRBD2 TRBJ2-7 TRBV10-2 NA CASSTSGRYEQYF TGCGCCAGCTCCACAAGCGGGAGGTACGAGCAGTACTTC
TRBD2 TRBJ2-1 TRBV27 once CASRPPLIAGRSYNEQFF TGTGCCAGCAGACCTCCCCTTATAGCGGGACGCTCCTACAATGAGCAGTTCTTC
TRBD2 TRBJ2-1 TRBV15 NA CATSRAGQREGNNEQFF TGTGCCACCAGCAGAGCTGGGCAGCGGGAGGGTAACAATGAGCAGTTCTTC
NA TRBJ1-5 TRBV28 few CASSFMQVRQPQHF TGTGCCAGCAGTTTTATGCAGGTTCGTCAGCCCCAGCATTTT
NA TRBJ2-5 TRBV6-5 NA CASRRGTPGTQYF TGTGCCAGCAGACGGGGGACCCCCGGGACCCAGTACTTC
NA TRBJ1-2 TRBV9 NA CASSGYTGGYTF TGTGCCAGCAGCGGTTACACGGGAGGCTACACCTTC
TRBD2 TRBJ2-2 TRBV19 NA CASSRTSGNTGELFF TGTGCCAGTAGCCGTACTAGCGGGAACACCGGGGAGCTGTTTTTT
NA TRBJ2-6 TRBV5-1 NA CASSLAVSSGANVLTF TGCGCCAGCAGCTTGGCCGTCAGCTCTGGGGCCAACGTCCTGACTTTC